Listed here are 24 T cell receptor beta chains from one sample, sequenced in a study of vaccination effects on CD4 cells after COVID-19. Measured with immunoSEQ multiplex PCR; TCRdb has only the in-frame clones, and not every one. The data show about 14,000 clones, less than 85% seen once. Sequencing in the ViraFEST assay came after antigen-specific CD4+ T cells had been expanded with viral peptide pools, which were used to stimulate PBMC. When more than 9 days of culture had elapsed, CD4+ T cells were isolated. This person's SARS-CoV-2 infection, confirmed by PCR, occurred between March and December 2020. It was two doses of either the BNT162b2 or mRNA-1273 vaccine that participants received. Their specific antigens are unknown. The sample consisted of CD4+ T cells from PBMCs cultured with SARS-CoV-2 spike peptides, taken after COVID-19 vaccination. Source of these receptors: a human donor who had a prior SARS-CoV-2 infection.

This clone was recorded once. This rearrangement joins TRBV7-9 to TRBJ2-1; 11 bases are a match to TRBD2. Trimming at V came to 1 base and at J to 9 bases, leaving 5 bases not matched to a gene. CDR3 length equals 15 residues. Germline lookup yields CDR1 SEHNR and CDR2 FQNEAQ (reference sequence). CDR3 in amino acids: CASSLELAGVSEQFF. For the CDR3, the DNA is TGTGCCAGCAGCTTAGAACTAGCGGGAGTAAGTGAGCAGTTCTTC.

The chain employs TRBV2 and TRBJ1-5, with D tentatively TRBD1 (5 bases). The germline V gene has CDR1 SNHLY and CDR2 FYNNEI. V gave up 1 base and J gave up 7 bases, with 11 bases separating them. The CDR3 is made up of 14 amino acids. CDR3 in amino acids: CASSEGQGEQPQHF. The CDR3 DNA follows: TGTGCCAGCAGTGAAGGGCAGGGAGAGCAGCCCCAGCATTTT.

This chain joins TRBV15 and TRBJ2-2; TRBD1 might be the D (5 bases). V was clipped by 0 bases and J by 2 bases, with 13 bases between them. Germline loops: CDR1 LNHNV, CDR2 YYDKDF (reference sequence). CDR3 length: 17 amino acids. For the CDR3, the DNA is TGTGCCACCAGCAGAGATTCTCAGGGTCATAACACCGGGGAGCTGTTTTTT. This gives the protein CATSRDSQGHNTGELFF.

The chain has TRBV7-6 and TRBJ1-3; no reliable D call. The V end lost 1 base, the J end lost 0 bases, and 13 bases lay between the germline ends. Germline V gene data show CDR1 as SGHVS and CDR2 as FNYEAQ. The CDR3 has 17 amino acids. The CDR3 region has the DNA TGTGCCAGCAGCTTAGGGGCAGGCCCGAGCTCTGGAAACACCATATATTTT. Its protein is CASSLGAGPSSGNTIYF.

The V gene is TRBV5-6, the J gene TRBJ1-1, with D uncertain. Deletions cut 0 bases from V and 1 base from J, with 10 bases between. This CDR3 is built from 15 residues. The germline CDR1 and CDR2 sequences are SGHDT and YYEEEE. CDR3 coding DNA: TGTGCCAGCAGCTTGGTTGGGCAGGAGAACACTGAAGCTTTCTTT. It encodes CASSLVGQENTEAFF.

The chain is built from TRBV4-1 and TRBJ2-2; TRBD1 matches at 12 bases. Germline CDR1 reads MGHRA; CDR2 reads YSYEKL. The CDR3 has 17 amino acids. J gave up 7 bases and V 2 bases, and 8 bases lay outside the gene matches. The CDR3 DNA follows: TGCGCCAGCAGCCAACATGGGGGACAGGGGGCTATCGGGGAGCTGTTTTTT. This sequence encodes CASSQHGGQGAIGELFF.

V usage is TRBV5-1 and J usage is TRBJ2-7; TRBD1 agrees at 10 bases. The germline V gene encodes CDR1 SGHRS and CDR2 YFSETQ. The CDR3 sequence is 13 residues long. V lost 5 bases and J lost 5; bases outside the gene matches: 4. This chain's CDR3 is CASRGQGKDEQYF. DNA of the CDR3: TGCGCCAGCAGGGGACAGGGGAAGGACGAGCAGTACTTC. The variable domain in full, completed from reference TRBV5-1 and TRBJ2-7, reads KAGVTQTPRYLIKTRGQQVTLSCSPISGHRSVSWYQQTPGQGLQFLFEYFSETQRNKGNFPGRFSGRQFSNSRSEMNVSTLELGDSALYLCASRGQGKDEQYFGPGTRLTVT.

This clone came up a few times. The chain uses TRBV24-1 and TRBJ2-7; D possibly corresponds to TRBD1 (7 bases). Germline values: CDR1 KGHDR, CDR2 SFDVKD. The V gene lost 4 bases and the J gene lost 2 bases, with 11 bases spanning the gap. This CDR3 has 14 residues. CDR3 residues: CATSDQGGPYEQYF. The CDR3 DNA is TGTGCCACCAGTGACCAGGGGGGCCCCTACGAGCAGTACTTC.

CDR3 sequence (DNA): TGTGCCAGCAGCCAAGGACGGACAGGGGGAGGCGGGGAGCTGTTTTTT. It translates to CASSQGRTGGGGELFF. The chain is built from TRBV4-2 and TRBJ2-2, with TRBD1 matching over 10 bases. V dropped 1 base and J dropped 7; count of bases not matched to a gene: 6. CDR3 length: 16 residues. Germline CDR1 and CDR2: LGHNA and YNFKEQ.

The chain links TRBV24-1 to TRBJ2-1; 11 bases align to TRBD2. Per the germline V gene, CDR1 is KGHDR and CDR2 is SFDVKD. The V and J ends lost 4 bases and 0 bases, in that order; junction bases with no gene match: 16. The CDR3 covers 21 residues. As DNA, the CDR3 is TGTGCCACCAGTGACCGTACCACTAGCGGGAGATACTTGAGCTCCTACAATGAGCAGTTCTTC. Translation: CATSDRTTSGRYLSSYNEQFF.

The V call is TRBV5-1, the J call TRBJ2-1; 10 bases align to TRBD2. Germline V gene sequence: CDR1 SGHRS, CDR2 YFSETQ. The CDR3 has 15 residues. Trimming took 0 bases from V and 8 from J; bases not matched to a gene: 5. The CDR3 is CASSLVASGSYEQFF. The CDR3 DNA follows: TGCGCCAGCAGCTTGGTGGCTAGCGGGAGTTATGAGCAGTTCTTC.

The chain joins TRBV5-1 to TRBJ1-1, with TRBD1 as a possible D gene (5 bases). Germline V gene lookup returns CDR1 SGHRS and CDR2 YFSETQ. With 1 base removed from V and 2 bases from J, the gap between germline ends came to 18 bases. This CDR3 contains 17 residues. Written as DNA, the CDR3 is TGCGCCAGCAGCTTGCGGGGCCAGCTGGCGGGTAACACTGAAGCTTTCTTT. It is translated as CASSLRGQLAGNTEAFF.

In DNA form, the CDR3 reads TGTGCCAGCAGTATCGTCAGGGGTATGAGAGGCTACACCTTC. Amino acid sequence: CASSIVRGMRGYTF. The chain links TRBV6-2 or TRBV6-3 to TRBJ1-2; maybe TRBD1 (6 bases). The CDR3 loop spans 14 amino acids. V was trimmed by 5 bases and J by 8 bases, leaving 18 bases between them. Germline CDR1 and CDR2: MNHEY and SVGEGT.

This rearrangement joins TRBV10-3 to TRBJ1-1; tentatively, D is TRBD1 (6 bases). Looked up from germline, CDR1 is ENHRY and CDR2 is SYGVKD. The CDR3 has 13 residues. V gave up 6 bases and J gave up 1 base, with 9 bases separating them. CDR3 DNA sequence: TGTGCCATCAGCAGGACAGAGAACACTGAAGCTTTCTTT. It encodes CAISRTENTEAFF.

This rearrangement joins TRBV7-2 to TRBJ2-7, with D possibly being TRBD2 (6 bases). This CDR3 has 15 amino acids. V lost 0 bases, J lost 3 bases, and 12 bases lay in between. Germline V gene lookup returns CDR1 SGHTA and CDR2 FQGNSA. The CDR3 nucleotides are TGTGCCAGCAGCTTAGCGGGAGGCGGGAACTACGAGCAGTACTTC. It encodes CASSLAGGGNYEQYF.

The gene calls are TRBV7-9 and TRBJ2-3; tentative D call: TRBD2 (5 bases). Trimming removed 5 bases at V and 6 bases at J, with 15 bases between. The CDR3 is 14 amino acids. Germline lookup yields CDR1 SEHNR and CDR2 FQNEAQ (reference sequence). DNA of the CDR3: TGTGCCAGCAGCCCGGGGTGGAGTTCGGATACGCAGTATTTT. Translated, it gives CASSPGWSSDTQYF.

Here the CDR3 DNA reads TGTGCCAGCAGAGGCAACTATAATTCACCCCTCCACTTT. Its protein product is CASRGNYNSPLHF. The chain joins TRBV27 to TRBJ1-6; D ambiguous. V was trimmed by 6 bases and J by 3 bases, leaving 6 bases between them. Per the germline V gene, CDR1 is MNHEY and CDR2 is SMNVEV (reference sequence). CDR3 length: 13 amino acids.

The chain is built from TRBV27 and TRBJ1-1; D may be TRBD1 (5 bases). There are 15 residues in the CDR3. Germline V gene lookup returns CDR1 MNHEY and CDR2 SMNVEV (reference sequence). Trimming shortened V by 0 bases and J by 0 bases, and 8 bases separated the two germline ends. The CDR3 nucleotides read TGTGCCAGCAGTTTATCACCAGGGATGAACACTGAAGCTTTCTTT. Translating gives CASSLSPGMNTEAFF.

V is TRBV30 and J is TRBJ2-2; D is unclear. From germline, CDR1 is GTSNPN and CDR2 SVGIG (reference sequence). The CDR3 consists of 13 residues. V was clipped by 2 bases and J by 6 bases, with 10 bases between them. The chain's CDR3 is CAWSQFVAGELFF. The CDR3 bases are TGTGCCTGGAGTCAGTTCGTGGCCGGGGAGCTGTTTTTT.

This chain uses TRBV11-2 with TRBJ2-7; possibly TRBD2 for D (6 bases). From germline, CDR1 is SGHAT and CDR2 FQNNGV. V lost 4 bases and J 7 bases, leaving 23 bases between the germline ends. This CDR3 region has 16 residues. CDR3 protein: CASSYPYLAEGWEQYF. The CDR3 DNA follows: TGTGCCAGCAGCTACCCATATTTAGCGGAGGGATGGGAGCAGTACTTC.

V and J are TRBV7-2 and TRBJ2-2, with 10 bases lining up with TRBD2. Germline V gene data show CDR1 as SGHTA and CDR2 as FQGNSA. The length of the CDR3 is 18 residues. J gave up 1 base and V 5 bases, and 10 bases lay outside the gene matches. The CDR3 DNA reads TGTGCCAGCAGCCTCCACCCACTAGCGGGAATGAACACCGGGGAGCTGTTTTTT. Its protein product is CASSLHPLAGMNTGELFF.

This chain uses TRBV7-6 with TRBJ1-5, with TRBD1 matching 12 bases. Trimming removed 5 bases from V and 6 bases from J; junction bases left unmatched: 5. Germline loops: CDR1 SGHVS, CDR2 FNYEAQ. This CDR3 has 15 residues. CDR3 sequence reads: CASSPGTGGFQPQHF. For the CDR3, the DNA is TGTGCCAGCAGCCCGGGGACAGGGGGCTTTCAGCCCCAGCATTTT.

The chain links TRBV18 to TRBJ2-7, with D perhaps being TRBD1 or TRBD2 (5 bases each). The CDR3 has 14 residues. With 3 bases removed from V and 7 bases from J, the gap between germline ends came to 16 bases. Germline V lookup: CDR1 KGHSH, CDR2 LQKENI. CDR3 DNA: TGTGCCAGCTCACCCTCATTCGGGGACCGGGAGCAGTACTTC. The encoded protein is CASSPSFGDREQYF.

The chain links TRBV27 to TRBJ1-5; weak D call: TRBD1 (5 bases). V was trimmed by 6 bases and J by 6 bases, leaving 18 bases between them. CDR3 length equals 15 residues. Germline V gene lookup returns CDR1 MNHEY and CDR2 SMNVEV (reference sequence). CDR3 nucleotides: TGTGCCAGCAGCCCCAAGGCAGGGAGTACTCAGCCCCAGCATTTT. Amino acid sequence: CASSPKAGSTQPQHF.